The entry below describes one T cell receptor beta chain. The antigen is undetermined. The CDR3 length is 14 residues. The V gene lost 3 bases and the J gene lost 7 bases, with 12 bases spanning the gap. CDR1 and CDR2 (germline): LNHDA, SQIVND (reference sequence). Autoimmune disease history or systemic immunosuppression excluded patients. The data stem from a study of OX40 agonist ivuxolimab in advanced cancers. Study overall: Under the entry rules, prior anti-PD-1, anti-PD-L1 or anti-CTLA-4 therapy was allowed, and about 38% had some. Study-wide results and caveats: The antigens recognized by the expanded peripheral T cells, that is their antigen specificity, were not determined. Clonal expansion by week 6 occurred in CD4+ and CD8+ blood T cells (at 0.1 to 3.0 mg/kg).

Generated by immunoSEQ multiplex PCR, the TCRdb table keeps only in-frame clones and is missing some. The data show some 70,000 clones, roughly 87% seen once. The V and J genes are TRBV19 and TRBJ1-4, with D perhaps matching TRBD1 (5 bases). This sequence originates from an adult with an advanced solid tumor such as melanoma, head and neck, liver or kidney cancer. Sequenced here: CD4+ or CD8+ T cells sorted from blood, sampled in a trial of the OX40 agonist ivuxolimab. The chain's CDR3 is CASSMGRASEKLFF. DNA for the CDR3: TGTGCCAGTAGTATGGGCAGGGCTAGTGAAAAACTGTTTTTT.